This T cell receptor (beta chain) stems from a study of immune evolution from preneoplasia to lung adenocarcinoma. Study-wide results and caveats: From normal lung to invasive adenocarcinoma, top clone frequencies appeared to decrease. Later-stage lesions appeared to have more T cells, more diversity, less clonality.

Worth noting for this clone: Its antigen is unidentified.

The repertoire was sequenced with immunoSEQ multiplex PCR; TCRdb's copy has only in-frame clones and lacks some. Of 20,000 to 25,000 clones listed, over 70% are singletons. Trimming cost V 2 bases and J 3 bases, with 5 bases left between them. Germline CDR1 SNHLY, CDR2 FYNNEI. The CDR3 has 14 amino acids. Sequenced material: FFPE invasive lung adenocarcinoma tissue. The sequence came from a person in their sixties with lung adenocarcinoma. The chain has TRBV2 and TRBJ2-6; D gene ambiguous. Here the CDR3 DNA reads TGTGCCAGCAGTGAAACGGGTGGGGCCAACGTCCTGACTTTC. Amino acid sequence: CASSETGGANVLTF. Full variable domain (remainder filled in from reference TRBV2 and TRBJ2-6): EPEVTQTPSHQVTQMGQEVILRCVPISNHLYFYWYRQILGQKVEFLVSFYNNEISEKSEIFDDQFSVERPDGSNFTLKIRSTKLEDSAMYFCASSETGGANVLTFGAGSRLTVL.